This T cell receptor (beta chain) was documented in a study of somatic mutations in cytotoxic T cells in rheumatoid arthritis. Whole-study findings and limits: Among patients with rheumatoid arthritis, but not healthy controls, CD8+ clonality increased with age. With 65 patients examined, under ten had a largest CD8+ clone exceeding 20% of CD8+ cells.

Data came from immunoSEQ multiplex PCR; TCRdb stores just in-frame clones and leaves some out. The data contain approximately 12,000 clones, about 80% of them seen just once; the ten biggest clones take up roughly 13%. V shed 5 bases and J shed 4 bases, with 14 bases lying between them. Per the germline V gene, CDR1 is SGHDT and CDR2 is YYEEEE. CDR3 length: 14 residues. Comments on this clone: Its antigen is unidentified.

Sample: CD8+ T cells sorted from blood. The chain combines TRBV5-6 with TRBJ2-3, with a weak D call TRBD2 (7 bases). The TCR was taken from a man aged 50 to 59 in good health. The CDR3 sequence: CASRRGGRPDTQYF. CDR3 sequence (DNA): TGTGCCAGCAGAAGGGGGGGTAGGCCAGATACGCAGTATTTT.